The 7 T cell receptor beta chains reported below all come from one sample, sequenced in a study of cytomegalovirus exposure and HLA in healthy donors. The PCR had 60 Vbeta and 13 Jbeta primers. TCRdb's copy holds only in-frame clones and misses some; the assay was immunoSEQ multiplex PCR. The sample table includes around 100,000 clones. Material for sequencing was PBMCs. The receptors were gathered from a man aged 30-40 years in good health and CMV-seronegative.

V and J are TRBV7-9 and TRBJ2-2; 8 nucleotides match TRBD2. Looked up from germline, CDR1 is SEHNR and CDR2 is FQNEAQ (reference sequence). The CDR3 spans 16 residues. The junction had 11 bases not matched to a gene; V was cut back by 5 bases and J by 6 bases. CDR3: CASSGRGGPAAGELFF. The CDR3 coding sequence is TGTGCCAGCAGCGGCCGGGGGGGACCAGCGGCCGGGGAGCTGTTTTTT. Full variable domain (outside the CDR3, taken from reference TRBV7-9 and TRBJ2-2): DTGVSQNPRHKITKRGQNVTFRCDPISEHNRLYWYRQTLGQGPEFLTYFQNEAQLEKSRLLSDRFSAERPKGSFSTLEIQRTEQGDSAMYLCASSGRGGPAAGELFFGEGSRLTVL.

The chain is built from TRBV30 and TRBJ2-7, with TRBD1 as a possible D gene (5 bases). Trimming removed 5 bases at V and 2 bases at J, with 10 bases between. Germline V gene lookup returns CDR1 GTSNPN and CDR2 SVGIG (reference sequence). The CDR3 spans 12 residues. The CDR3 sequence: CAWDRAPYEQYF. The CDR3 nucleotides are TGTGCCTGGGACAGAGCCCCCTACGAGCAGTACTTC.

The chain employs TRBV7-9 and TRBJ2-1; D might be TRBD1 (6 bases). The CDR3 has 15 amino acids. Trimming shortened V by 5 bases and J by 0 bases, and 11 bases separated the two germline ends. Germline values: CDR1 SEHNR, CDR2 FQNEAQ (reference sequence). The CDR3 is CASSMGQSSYNEQFF. The CDR3 region has the DNA TGTGCCAGCAGCATGGGACAAAGCTCCTACAATGAGCAGTTCTTC.

The chain couples TRBV6-1 to TRBJ1-2; TRBD1 is a possible D gene (5 bases). This CDR3 spans 13 amino acids. The germline V gene has CDR1 MNHNS and CDR2 SASEGT. Trimming cost V 7 bases and J 1 base, with 10 bases left between them. CDR3: CASIQGFNYGYTF. CDR3 nucleotides: TGTGCCAGCATTCAGGGATTTAACTATGGCTACACCTTC.

This rearrangement joins TRBV2 to TRBJ1-4, with D possibly being TRBD1 (5 bases). The CDR3 has 16 residues. Germline assignment: CDR1 SNHLY and CDR2 FYNNEI. V was clipped by 6 bases and J by 7 bases, with 21 bases between them. CDR3 bases: TGTGCCAGCAGCAACCCGGGGGGACTCCGGGGTGAAAAACTGTTTTTT. The encoded protein is CASSNPGGLRGEKLFF.

J is TRBJ1-6 and V is TRBV12-5; TRBD1 matches at 10 bases. Germline CDR1 is LGHNT and CDR2 is FRNRAP. CDR3 length: 17 residues. With V trimmed by 5 bases and J by 3 bases, 7 bases remained unmatched. CDR3 DNA sequence: TGTGCTAGTGGTGGGGACAGGGGAAGCCTCTATAATTCACCCCTCCACTTT. Its protein is CASGGDRGSLYNSPLHF.

The J gene is TRBJ1-5, the V gene TRBV12-1. TRBV12-1 is tagged as a pseudogene. The CDR3 is made up of 15 amino acids. The CDR3 spells CASGLRAGRHQPQHF. The CDR3 DNA reads as TGTGCCAGCGGGTTGAGGGCAGGTAGGCATCAGCCCCAGCATTTT.